Included here is one T cell receptor (beta chain) sequence, with context. This sample was taken from a study of control samples from healthy donors and cancer patients. This table comes from immunoSEQ multiplex PCR, and its TCRdb copy is limited to in-frame clones, with some not included. The data contain about 70,000 clones, approximately 94% of them singletons. This sequence was found in a woman in her thirties in good health. The specimen sequenced was blood.

The chain's CDR3 is CASSLSHIGGYTF. For the CDR3, the DNA is TGTGCCAGCAGCTTGTCGCACATCGGAGGCTACACCTTC. V usage is TRBV5-6 and J usage is TRBJ1-2; no definite D call. Germline V CDR1 and CDR2: SGHDT, YYEEEE. CDR3 length: 13 residues. V lost 1 base, J lost 8 bases, and 12 bases lay in between.